This TCR beta chain was sequenced for a study of cytomegalovirus exposure and HLA in healthy donors. Overall study findings and caveats: Reports described diagnosis of cytomegalovirus status by the classifier as highly specific and sensitive. Segments of the TCR beta V type were, in most cases, productive about 87% or about 30% of the time in an earlier analysis. The majority of TCR sequences were rare, yet some public TCRs appeared in many donors.

Germline V lookup: CDR1 MRHNA, CDR2 SNTAGT. Trimming took off 3 bases at V and 6 bases at J, with 9 bases between the two ends. The CDR3 contains 13 residues. Primers for the PCR totalled 60 Vbeta and 13 Jbeta. Some clones are missing from TCRdb's copy, which holds only in-frame ones; the method was immunoSEQ multiplex PCR. The sample holds 110,000 or so clones; over 75% are singletons and the top ten take roughly 5.8%. This clone was found a few times. Its specificity is unknown. The sample consisted of PBMCs. The sequence came from a man younger than 30 in good health and CMV-seropositive. The chain links TRBV6-4 to TRBJ2-1; D call uncertain. DNA of the CDR3: TGTGCCAGCAGTGAGGTTAGAGGCAATGAGCAGTTCTTC. This codes for CASSEVRGNEQFF.